Presented here are 8 T cell receptor beta chains from one specimen sequenced in a study of blood T cell repertoires in COVID-19. Only in-frame clones appear in the TCRdb table, and some are missing; sequencing was by immunoSEQ multiplex PCR. The sample has fewer than 650,000 clones, around nine tenths seen once; the top ten hold less than 9%. Sequencing was performed on peripheral blood. These receptors were taken from a woman aged 45 to 65 with COVID-19, enrolled during active disease.

The chain employs TRBV7-9 and TRBJ1-5, with 7 bases identical to TRBD1. With V trimmed by 4 bases and J by 7 bases, 10 bases remained unmatched. This CDR3 has 15 residues. Germline V lookup: CDR1 SEHNR, CDR2 FQNEAQ (reference sequence). CDR3 in DNA: TGTGCCAGCAGCTCGGACGACAGGGAAGACCAGCCCCAGCATTTT. Its translation: CASSSDDREDQPQHF.

The rearrangement joins TRBV14 to TRBJ2-7; 7 bases map to TRBD2. V shed 1 base, J shed 6 bases, and the junction held 6 bases outside the gene matches. This CDR3 has 14 residues. Germline assignment: CDR1 SGHDN and CDR2 FVKESK. CDR3: CASSQGGGSVEQYF. The CDR3 coding sequence is TGTGCCAGCAGCCAAGGGGGAGGGTCTGTCGAGCAGTACTTC.

This chain connects TRBV27 to TRBJ2-3; 11 nucleotides agree with TRBD2. The CDR3 consists of 16 residues. Per the germline V gene, CDR1 is MNHEY and CDR2 is SMNVEV (reference sequence). The V gene end was trimmed by 6 bases and the J gene end by 2 bases; junction bases not matched to a gene: 7. The CDR3 reads CASRLTSGGYTDTQYF. The CDR3, as DNA: TGTGCCAGCAGGCTAACTAGCGGGGGATACACAGATACGCAGTATTTT.

The V call is TRBV5-4, the J call TRBJ2-2; D gene ambiguous. Germline V gives CDR1 SGHNT, CDR2 YYREEE (reference sequence). This CDR3 region has 15 residues. V shed 0 bases and J shed 6 bases, with 12 bases lying between them. The CDR3, as DNA: TGTGCCAGCAGCTTGGTGGCTAGAGAGGCCGGGGAGCTGTTTTTT. This gives the protein CASSLVAREAGELFF. Drawing the rest from reference TRBV5-4 and TRBJ2-2, the complete variable domain is ETGVTQSPTHLIKTRGQQVTLRCSSQSGHNTVSWYQQALGQGPQFIFQYYREEENGRGNFPPRFSGLQFPNYSSELNVNALELDDSALYLCASSLVAREAGELFFGEGSRLTVL.

The V call is TRBV12-3 or TRBV12-4, the J call TRBJ2-3, with TRBD2 matching over 7 bases. The CDR3 loop spans 13 amino acids. J gave up 4 bases and V 3 bases, and 1 base lay outside the gene matches. The CDR3 DNA follows: TGTGCCAGCAGTTTGGGGGGGGCAGATACGCAGTATTTT. Protein: CASSLGGADTQYF.

This chain links TRBV9 with TRBJ2-7, with D possibly TRBD2 on 7 matching bases. This CDR3 is 16 amino acids long. V was clipped by 4 bases and J by 7 bases, with 24 bases between them. Germline V gives CDR1 SGDLS, CDR2 YYNGEE. The chain's CDR3 is CASSPGFGTRGGEQYF. The CDR3 DNA reads as TGTGCCAGCAGCCCCGGGTTCGGGACGAGGGGGGGGGAGCAGTACTTC. Using reference TRBV9 and TRBJ2-7 for the parts outside the CDR3, the full variable domain is DSGVTQTPKHLITATGQRVTLRCSPRSGDLSVYWYQQSLDQGLQFLIQYYNGEERAKGNILERFSAQQFPDLHSELNLSSLELGDSALYFCASSPGFGTRGGEQYFGPGTRLTVT.

This clone was seen a few times. The V call is TRBV30, the J call TRBJ1-2; 7 nucleotides align to TRBD1. CDR3 length: 15 residues. V lost 5 bases to trimming and J lost 6 bases; unmatched junction nucleotides: 15. The germline CDR1 and CDR2 sequences are GTSNPN and SVGIG (reference sequence). As DNA, the CDR3 is TGTGCCTGGGGGCAGGGGGGTCAAACGGCCCATGGCTACACCTTC. This encodes CAWGQGGQTAHGYTF.

The rearrangement joins TRBV7-8 to TRBJ1-2; TRBD1 matches 9 bases. V shed 1 base, J shed 8 bases, and the junction held 11 bases outside the gene matches. Germline V lookup: CDR1 SGHVS, CDR2 FQNEAQ. This CDR3 spans 16 amino acids. The CDR3 reads CASSLVPGTGNGGYTF. The CDR3 DNA reads TGTGCCAGCAGCTTAGTCCCCGGGACAGGGAATGGAGGCTACACCTTC.